This T cell receptor beta chain comes out of a study of T-cell memory formation after mild COVID-19. To note about this clonotype: Its antigen is unknown.

MiXCR, applied by TCRdb to the 5' RACE reads, yields one record per CDR3 protein. This table holds about 340,000 distinct CDR3 sequences, about 16% found once. Germline trimming cut 4 bases from V and 2 bases from J; bases unmatched to any gene: 3. The CDR3 is made up of 15 amino acids. Germline CDR1 is LGHDT and CDR2 is YNNKEL (reference sequence). Whole-study results and caveats: Cross-reactive memory apparently joined, as some responding clones appeared in pre-infection memory.

The chain has TRBV3-1 and TRBJ2-7; 12 nucleotides line up with TRBD2. The sample consisted of PBMCs or a T cell subset sorted from them (not recorded which). This receptor was taken from a man between 18 and 29 years old who had mild COVID-19 (a few samples of this study predate the infection). Cell type and time point are not known. The CDR3 loop reads CASSLTSGGPYEQYF. CDR3 nucleotides: TGTGCCAGCAGCCTCACTAGCGGGGGGCCCTACGAGCAGTACTTC.